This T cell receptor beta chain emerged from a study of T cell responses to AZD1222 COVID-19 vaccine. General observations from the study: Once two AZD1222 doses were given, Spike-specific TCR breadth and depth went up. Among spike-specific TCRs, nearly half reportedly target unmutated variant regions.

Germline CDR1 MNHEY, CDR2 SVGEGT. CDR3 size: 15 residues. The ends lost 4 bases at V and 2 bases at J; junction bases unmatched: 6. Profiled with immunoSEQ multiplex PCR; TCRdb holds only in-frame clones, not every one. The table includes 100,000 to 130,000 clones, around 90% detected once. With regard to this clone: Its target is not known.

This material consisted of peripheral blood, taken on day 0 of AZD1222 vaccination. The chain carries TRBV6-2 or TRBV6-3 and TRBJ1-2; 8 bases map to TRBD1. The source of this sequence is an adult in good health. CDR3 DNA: TGTGCCAGCAGTTGGGGACAGGCCAGAAACTATGGCTACACCTTC. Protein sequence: CASSWGQARNYGYTF.